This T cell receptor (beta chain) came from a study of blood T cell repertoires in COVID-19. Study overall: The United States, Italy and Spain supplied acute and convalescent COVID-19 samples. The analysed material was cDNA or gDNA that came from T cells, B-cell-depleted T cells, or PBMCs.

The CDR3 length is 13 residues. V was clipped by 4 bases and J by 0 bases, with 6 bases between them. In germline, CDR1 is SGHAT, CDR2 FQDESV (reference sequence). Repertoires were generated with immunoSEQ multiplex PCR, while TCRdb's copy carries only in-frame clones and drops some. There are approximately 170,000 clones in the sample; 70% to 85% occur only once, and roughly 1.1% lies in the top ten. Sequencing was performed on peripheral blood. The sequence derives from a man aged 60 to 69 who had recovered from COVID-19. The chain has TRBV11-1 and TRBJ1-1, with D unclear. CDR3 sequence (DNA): TGTGCCAGCAGCTCCAGATTGAACACTGAAGCTTTCTTT. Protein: CASSSRLNTEAFF.